Shown below are 32 T cell receptor beta chains from a single sample sequenced in a study of cytomegalovirus exposure and HLA in healthy donors. The PCR ran on 60 Vbeta and 13 Jbeta primers. Clones were sequenced by immunoSEQ multiplex PCR, and TCRdb holds only the in-frame ones, with some missing. This sample has around 62,000 clones, with around 78% found just once. Source material: PBMCs. The receptors shown here come from a man aged 35 to 55 in good health and CMV-seronegative.

This chain joins TRBV2 and TRBJ2-2; 8 bases are a match to TRBD1. The J segment lost 0 bases and the V segment lost 4 bases, leaving 1 base of the junction unmatched. The CDR3 is 15 amino acids. The germline V gene encodes CDR1 SNHLY and CDR2 FYNNEI. CDR3 residues: CASSGQGSNTGELFF. CDR3 DNA sequence: TGTGCCAGCAGTGGACAGGGGTCGAACACCGGGGAGCTGTTTTTT.

The chain is built from TRBV5-1 and TRBJ1-1; no clear D. Per the germline V gene, CDR1 is SGHRS and CDR2 is YFSETQ. V was pared by 2 bases and J by 1 base, with 6 bases between. CDR3 length: 13 residues. Here the CDR3 reads CASSFAENTEAFF. The CDR3 DNA reads as TGCGCCAGCAGCTTCGCAGAGAACACTGAAGCTTTCTTT.

This clone was seen a handful of times. The chain links TRBV18 to TRBJ2-2; D is unclear. CDR3 length: 11 amino acids. Germline V gene sequence: CDR1 KGHSH, CDR2 LQKENI. Trimming cost V 6 bases and J 6 bases, with 5 bases left between them. DNA of the CDR3: TGTGCCAGCTCTCCGGCCGGGGAGCTGTTTTTT. Translation: CASSPAGELFF.

This clone showed up just once. This chain connects TRBV5-4 to TRBJ2-1; TRBD2 matches 9 bases. The CDR3 extends over 16 amino acids. Germline CDR1 is SGHNT and CDR2 is YYREEE (reference sequence). V dropped 0 bases and J dropped 6; count of bases not matched to a gene: 7. CDR3 protein: CASSLDRAGGPNEQFF. The DNA for the CDR3 is TGTGCCAGCAGCTTGGATAGGGCGGGAGGGCCCAATGAGCAGTTCTTC.

The chain carries TRBV9 and TRBJ2-5, with TRBD2 matching 8 bases. The length of the CDR3 is 15 residues. The germline V gene encodes CDR1 SGDLS and CDR2 YYNGEE. The ends lost 6 bases at V and 5 bases at J; junction bases unmatched: 12. The CDR3 region is CASTRGGGGRETQYF. The CDR3 region has the DNA TGTGCCAGCACCAGGGGTGGCGGGGGGAGGGAGACCCAGTACTTC.

The chain combines TRBV10-3 with TRBJ2-1, with 7 bases matching TRBD2. Germline V gene data show CDR1 as ENHRY and CDR2 as SYGVKD. This CDR3 contains 12 residues. Trimming took 8 bases from V and 4 from J; bases not matched to a gene: 2. DNA for the CDR3: TGTGCCATCGGGGGGGTGTACAATGAGCAGTTCTTC. It translates to CAIGGVYNEQFF.

This chain uses TRBV28 with TRBJ2-1; TRBD1 might be the D (5 bases). The CDR3 spans 16 residues. Trimming removed 6 bases from V and 2 bases from J, with 17 bases in between. Germline CDR1 MDHEN, CDR2 SYDVKM. Here the CDR3 reads CASSPPTVGPYNEQFF. DNA for the CDR3: TGTGCCAGCAGCCCACCGACAGTGGGCCCCTACAATGAGCAGTTCTTC.

The chain couples TRBV7-9 to TRBJ2-3, with 15 nucleotides matching TRBD2. The CDR3 has 18 residues. Germline CDR1 is SEHNR and CDR2 is FQNEAQ (reference sequence). With 2 bases clipped from V and 4 bases from J, the junction kept 7 bases outside the gene matches. The DNA for the CDR3 is TGTGCCAGCAGCTTATGGCGGACTAGCGGGAGGGGGGCAGATACGCAGTATTTT. Protein product: CASSLWRTSGRGADTQYF.

The chain recombines TRBV15 with TRBJ2-2, with D possibly TRBD2 on 6 matching bases. Trimming pared 0 bases from V and 4 bases from J, leaving 15 bases between. Germline loops: CDR1 LNHNV, CDR2 YYDKDF (reference sequence). The CDR3 consists of 17 residues. The CDR3 is CATSRDSGRAVTGELFF. CDR3 DNA: TGTGCCACCAGCAGAGATTCCGGGAGAGCGGTCACCGGGGAGCTGTTTTTT. The full variable domain, completed using reference TRBV15 and TRBJ2-2, is DAMVIQNPRYQVTQFGKPVTLSCSQTLNHNVMYWYQQKSSQAPKLLFHYYDKDFNNEADTPDNFQSRRPNTSFCFLDIRSPGLGDTAMYLCATSRDSGRAVTGELFFGEGSRLTVL.

The J gene is TRBJ1-1, the V gene TRBV7-9, with unresolved D. This CDR3 contains 15 residues. V was clipped by 1 base and J by 0 bases, with 9 bases between them. Germline lookup yields CDR1 SEHNR and CDR2 FQNEAQ (reference sequence). CDR3 sequence reads: CASSLGRSLNTEAFF. CDR3 nucleotide sequence: TGTGCCAGCAGCTTAGGTAGATCCCTGAACACTGAAGCTTTCTTT.

The chain recombines TRBV7-3 with TRBJ1-1; 7 bases are a match to TRBD1. The CDR3 is 14 residues long. The V gene's germline CDR1 is SGHTA and CDR2 FQGTGA. J gave up 4 bases and V 5 bases, and 7 bases lay outside the gene matches. The CDR3 DNA sequence: TGTGCCAGCAGCCTAGGGGGCAGGGCCACTGAAGCTTTCTTT. This sequence encodes CASSLGGRATEAFF.

This clone was seen more than once but under ten times. The J gene is TRBJ1-3, the V gene TRBV5-1; TRBD1 aligns across 7 bases. CDR3 length: 16 residues. Germline V gene sequence: CDR1 SGHRS, CDR2 YFSETQ. With 0 bases clipped from V and 2 bases from J, the junction kept 5 bases outside the gene matches. CDR3 coding DNA: TGCGCCAGCAGCTTGGGTGACAGGGCTGCTGGAAACACCATATATTTT. Its translation: CASSLGDRAAGNTIYF.

V is TRBV19 and J is TRBJ1-5, with 7 bases matching TRBD1. Germline loops: CDR1 LNHDA, CDR2 SQIVND (reference sequence). The J segment lost 3 bases and the V segment lost 4 bases, leaving 9 bases of the junction unmatched. The CDR3 has 16 amino acids. The CDR3: CASSNGNRGLNQPQHF. The CDR3 DNA follows: TGTGCCAGTAGTAACGGTAACAGGGGACTCAATCAGCCCCAGCATTTT. The entire variable domain, with the rest obtained from reference TRBV19 and TRBJ1-5, is as follows: DGGITQSPKYLFRKEGQNVTLSCEQNLNHDAMYWYRQDPGQGLRLIYYSQIVNDFQKGDIAEGYSVSREKKESFPLTVTSAQKNPTAFYLCASSNGNRGLNQPQHFGDGTRLSIL.

This sequence joins TRBV6-1 and TRBJ1-1; 7 bases are a match to TRBD1. V trimming: 2 bases; J trimming: 2 bases; junction bases outside the gene matches: 5. CDR3 length: 15 residues. Germline V gene data show CDR1 as MNHNS and CDR2 as SASEGT. The CDR3 spells CASSERTGINTEAFF. CDR3 in DNA: TGTGCCAGCAGTGAAAGGACAGGCATCAACACTGAAGCTTTCTTT.

This chain links TRBV29-1 with TRBJ2-3, with 7 bases identical to TRBD1. V was pared by 4 bases and J by 0 bases, with 13 bases of the junction left unmatched. The CDR3 is 17 amino acids. CDR1 and CDR2 from the germline V gene are SQVTM and ANQGSEA. CDR3 loop: CSVGARRGQASTDTQYF. The CDR3 DNA reads as TGCAGCGTTGGTGCCCGTCGAGGACAGGCCAGCACAGATACGCAGTATTTT.

The chain is built from TRBV21-1 and TRBJ2-7; no DNA check was done on the table's D call, TRBD2. TRBV21-1 is a documented pseudogene. The length of the CDR3 is 18 residues. The CDR3 region is CASSPRRLLAGGNYEQYF. The CDR3 DNA reads TGTGCCAGCAGCCCCAGGCGGCTCTTAGCGGGAGGTAACTACGAGCAGTACTTC.

The count of this clone is one. V gene TRBV2 combines with J gene TRBJ2-3, with TRBD2 matching over 9 bases. In germline, CDR1 is SNHLY, CDR2 FYNNEI. The CDR3 is 15 amino acids. V was pared by 8 bases and J by 9 bases, with 15 bases of the junction left unmatched. CDR3 protein: CASDGLASTTDTQYF. CDR3 nucleotide sequence: TGTGCCAGCGACGGACTAGCGAGTACCACTGACACGCAGTATTTT.

Comments on this clone: Other nucleotide sequences from this sample produce the same CDR3. CDR3 DNA: TGTGCCAGCAGCTTAGCGCCGGGACTGGAGACACTGTACTTC. Its protein is CASSLAPGLETLYF. The chain recombines TRBV11-2 with TRBJ2-7; possibly TRBD2 for D (6 bases). V dropped 1 base and J dropped 12 bases, with 19 bases sitting between them. The CDR3 contains 14 residues. Germline V gene lookup returns CDR1 SGHAT and CDR2 FQNNGV.

This chain uses TRBV14 with TRBJ2-7; possibly TRBD2 for D (6 bases). The germline CDR1 and CDR2 sequences are SGHDN and FVKESK. V lost 4 bases and J lost 4, with 11 bases in between. This CDR3 region has 13 residues. CDR3: CASSRRDLYEQYF. The CDR3 nucleotides read TGTGCCAGCAGCCGGAGGGACTTATACGAGCAGTACTTC.

The CDR3 region is CASSPEAGGSLEQYF. The CDR3 nucleotides read TGCGCCAGCAGCCCGGAAGCGGGAGGCAGTCTAGAGCAGTACTTC. This chain connects TRBV5-1 to TRBJ2-7; TRBD2 aligns across 9 bases. Trimming at V came to 4 bases and at J to 7 bases, leaving 12 bases not matched to a gene. This CDR3 contains 15 residues. Germline assignment: CDR1 SGHRS and CDR2 YFSETQ.

The rearrangement uses TRBV5-1 and TRBJ2-7; TRBD2 agrees at 10 bases. V dropped 4 bases and J dropped 0; count of bases not matched to a gene: 1. Per germline, CDR1 SGHRS and CDR2 YFSETQ. CDR3 length equals 14 residues. CDR3 bases: TGCGCCAGCAGCCTAGCGGGGGACTCCTACGAGCAGTACTTC. Protein product: CASSLAGDSYEQYF.

A note on this clone: Other DNA variants within this sample encode the same CDR3. This chain joins TRBV2 and TRBJ2-1; TRBD2 agrees at 14 bases. The trim removed 5 bases at V and 0 bases at J, leaving 12 bases unmatched. This CDR3 has 20 amino acids. Germline V CDR1 and CDR2: SNHLY, FYNNEI. The CDR3 coding sequence is TGTGCCAGCAGTAAGATCGGACTAGCGGGGGGCCCGAGCTCCTACAATGAGCAGTTCTTC. This sequence encodes CASSKIGLAGGPSSYNEQFF.

This chain links TRBV11-2 with TRBJ2-7; 8 bases match TRBD1. The CDR3 runs 15 residues. CDR1 SGHAT and CDR2 FQNNGV come from the germline V gene. V lost 0 bases and J lost 7; bases outside the gene matches: 8. As DNA, the CDR3 is TGTGCCAGCAGCTTAGAGGGCAGGGGGCTTCGTGAGCAGTACTTC. Protein: CASSLEGRGLREQYF.

As regards this clone: One end of the junction does not line up with germline, which may come from a read error. V is TRBV14 and J is TRBJ2-7, with D perhaps matching TRBD2 (5 bases). This CDR3 contains 14 residues. In germline, CDR1 is SGHDN, CDR2 FVKESK. The chain's CDR3 is CAGSLPEETYEQYF. The CDR3 DNA is TGTGCCGGCAGCCTCCCGGAGGAGACCTACGAGCAGTACTTC.

V usage is TRBV21-1 and J usage is TRBJ2-1; the D segment call TRBD1 is taken from the table without a DNA check. TRBV21-1 is flagged as a pseudogene. CDR3 length: 13 amino acids. CDR3 loop: CASSGPRGNEQFF. The CDR3 nucleotides read TGTGCCAGCAGCGGCCCCAGGGGAAATGAGCAGTTCTTC.

This rearrangement joins TRBV5-1 to TRBJ1-3; a weak D match, TRBD1 (6 bases). Germline assignment: CDR1 SGHRS and CDR2 YFSETQ. This CDR3 contains 16 residues. The V gene lost 4 bases and the J gene lost 2 bases, with 16 bases spanning the gap. This CDR3 reads CASSPAGQGTGNTIYF. Here the CDR3 DNA reads TGCGCCAGCAGCCCCGCCGGGCAGGGGACTGGAAACACCATATATTTT.

J is TRBJ1-2 and V is TRBV7-8, with 9 bases aligning to TRBD1. The junction had 4 bases not matched to a gene; V was cut back by 7 bases and J by 4 bases. Looked up from germline, CDR1 is SGHVS and CDR2 is FQNEAQ. The CDR3 spans 13 residues. DNA for the CDR3: TGTGCCAGCAAAGAGACAGGGGGCTATGGCTACACCTTC. Amino acid sequence: CASKETGGYGYTF.

A remark on this clone: With a much larger clone just one base away, this may be a read error. Other DNA sequences in this sample translate to the same CDR3. This rearrangement joins TRBV10-2 to TRBJ1-1, with D perhaps TRBD1 (5 bases). Germline V gene sequence: CDR1 WSHSY, CDR2 SAAADI. The length of the CDR3 is 15 residues. Here the CDR3 DNA reads TGTGCCAGCGGAGCCCCTAGGCGGAGGGGCACTGAAGCTTTCTTT. This sequence encodes CASGAPRRRGTEAFF.

The rearrangement links TRBV7-9 to TRBJ1-1; 10 bases agree with TRBD1. V was pared by 0 bases and J by 7 bases, with 2 bases of the junction left unmatched. The germline V gene encodes CDR1 SEHNR and CDR2 FQNEAQ (reference sequence). The CDR3 loop spans 14 amino acids. The CDR3 protein is CASSLAGQGGEAFF. CDR3 in DNA: TGTGCCAGCAGCTTAGCTGGACAGGGGGGTGAAGCTTTCTTT. The whole variable domain, filled in from reference TRBV7-9 and TRBJ1-1, reads DTGVSQNPRHKITKRGQNVTFRCDPISEHNRLYWYRQTLGQGPEFLTYFQNEAQLEKSRLLSDRFSAERPKGSFSTLEIQRTEQGDSAMYLCASSLAGQGGEAFFGQGTRLTVV.

This rearrangement joins TRBV5-1 to TRBJ2-1; D gene uncertain. With 0 bases removed from V and 2 bases from J, the gap between germline ends came to 9 bases. From germline, CDR1 is SGHRS and CDR2 YFSETQ. The CDR3 length is 15 residues. CDR3 bases: TGCGCCAGCAGCTTGGCGGCGGAAGCCTACAATGAGCAGTTCTTC. As protein: CASSLAAEAYNEQFF.

This clone was counted between two and nine times. V is TRBV2 and J is TRBJ2-7; 9 nucleotides agree with TRBD1. CDR1 SNHLY and CDR2 FYNNEI come from the germline V gene. Trimming at V came to 6 bases and at J to 0 bases, leaving 6 bases not matched to a gene. The CDR3 is 15 residues long. CDR3 residues: CASRPGQGSSYEQYF. The CDR3, as DNA: TGTGCCAGCAGGCCGGGACAGGGAAGCTCCTACGAGCAGTACTTC.

The gene calls are TRBV27 and TRBJ2-6; D unresolved. Germline V gives CDR1 MNHEY, CDR2 SMNVEV (reference sequence). The CDR3 contains 16 residues. Trimming stripped 3 bases from V and 0 bases from J, with 9 bases between. The CDR3 here is CASSLISGSGANVLTF. In DNA form, the CDR3 reads TGTGCCAGCAGTTTGATTTCAGGCTCTGGGGCCAACGTCCTGACTTTC.